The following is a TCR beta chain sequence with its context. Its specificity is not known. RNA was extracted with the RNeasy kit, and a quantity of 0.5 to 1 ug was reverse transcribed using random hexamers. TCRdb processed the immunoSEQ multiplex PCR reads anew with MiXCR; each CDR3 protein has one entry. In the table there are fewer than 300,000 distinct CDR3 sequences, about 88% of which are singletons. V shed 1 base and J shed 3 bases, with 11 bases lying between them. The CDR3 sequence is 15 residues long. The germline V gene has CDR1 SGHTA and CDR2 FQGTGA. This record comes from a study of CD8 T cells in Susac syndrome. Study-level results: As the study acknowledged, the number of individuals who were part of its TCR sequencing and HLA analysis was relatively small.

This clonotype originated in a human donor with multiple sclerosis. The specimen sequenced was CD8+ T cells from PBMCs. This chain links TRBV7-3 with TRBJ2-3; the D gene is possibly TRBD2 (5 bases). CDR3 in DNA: TGTGCCAGCAGCTTAAGACGGCGAGGGACAGATACGCAGTATTTT. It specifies CASSLRRRGTDTQYF.